This TCR beta chain was recorded in a study of identifying expanded T cells in peripheral blood. The study, taken as a whole, reports: Clone count variance between roughly 2-week samples rose with total template count.

Germline V gene sequence: CDR1 MNHNS, CDR2 SASEGT. Trimming cost V 4 bases and J 6 bases, with 16 bases left between them. This CDR3 is 15 amino acids long. This clone was detected once. What it binds is unknown. Method: immunoSEQ multiplex PCR; TCRdb's copy keeps in-frame clones and lacks some. The sample records roughly 63,000 clones, under 85% being singletons. The sequenced sample consisted of blood. This chain connects TRBV6-1 to TRBJ2-1, with D unresolved. The receptor was isolated from a person aged 18-69 years in good health. The CDR3 sequence: CASSVMILMGNEQFF. CDR3 nucleotide sequence: TGTGCCAGCAGTGTAATGATCCTAATGGGCAATGAGCAGTTCTTC.